This T cell receptor beta chain stems from a study of blood T cell repertoires in COVID-19. Study details: Whether acute or convalescent, the COVID-19 samples came from the United States, Italy and Spain.

Original analysis: Reference gene primer amplification in the assay estimated nucleated cell counts. The method was immunoSEQ multiplex PCR; TCRdb's version includes in-frame clones alone and lacks a portion of them. V, J and clone size reflect that table, while D and trimming were determined from the DNA. This repertoire shows over 350,000 clones, more than 75% found once; its top ten account for 1.2%. From germline, CDR1 is KGHSH and CDR2 LQKENI. With 2 bases clipped from V and 3 bases from J, the junction kept 2 bases outside the gene matches. The CDR3 runs 14 residues. Grouping used clinical history reported by participants in a survey and questionnaire.

This receptor was identified in a woman between 18 and 30 years old who had recovered from COVID-19. The J gene is TRBJ2-3, the V gene TRBV18; 7 bases agree with TRBD2. The sequencing sample was made of PBMCs or T cells enriched from blood (not recorded which). CDR3 protein: CASSPWGGTDTQYF. The CDR3 bases are TGTGCCAGCTCACCATGGGGGGGAACAGATACGCAGTATTTT.